This T cell receptor (beta chain) was sequenced for a study of T cell repertoires in ileal Crohn's disease (dated by TCRdb to between 2018 and 2021). Describing the broader study: At the time of surgery, 35% to 40% of patients were active smokers, and the median duration of disease was roughly eight years. Every patient underwent surgery because of a complication, which was stricturing disease in 61% of cases and penetrating disease in about 39%. About half of the patients received postoperative therapy: about 10 received thiopurines and around 19 received anti-TNF agents. The TCR repertoire was analysed in about 60 patients with Crohn's disease drawn from a prospective multicentre cohort. The study was conducted in parallel with a multicentre cohort built to find predictors of early endoscopic recurrence after ileocolonic resection. A Rutgeerts score higher than i0 was the definition used for endoscopic postoperative recurrence. A total of about 170 mucosal samples from roughly 60 patients were sequenced, with samples obtained at several locations on the surgical specimen and at postoperative endoscopy.

For commercial TCRB immunosequencing, 400 to 550 nanograms of biopsy DNA were submitted for each sample. Adaptive Biotechnology amplified CDR3 regions from genomic DNA with a two-step multiplex PCR that controlled for amplification bias. Primers for every V and J gene segment were used in the first PCR, and barcodes and Illumina adapters were added in the second PCR. CDR3 libraries were sequenced on an Illumina instrument. The source study handled its data this way. Vendor-provided pipelines were combined with custom analysis of raw data in R/Bioconductor under R version 3.3.0. Clonality, which ranges from 0 to 1, was calculated as the inverse of the normalised Shannon entropy across all productive clones. High-frequency clones were defined as the share of the repertoire taken up by the top 100 clones, keeping only clones that passed a 95% confidence test. Overlap between samples was measured with the Morisita-Horn index, while repertoire diversity was measured with the Simpson index. TCRdb re-hosts the immuneACCESS table, in-frame sequences only. Its copies lack some clones; in the studies checked, an unresolved V gene accounts for under half of them, and the cause for the rest is not known. Clone size and the V and J calls come from that table; the DNA yielded D and trimming. This sample comprises about 14,000 clones, about 73% of them detected only once. The ten most abundant clones make up under 6% of the sample.

Adults with ileal or ileocolonic Crohn's disease for whom ileocolonic resection was indicated were considered eligible. Whole ileal mucosal biopsies were stored frozen at -80°C before DNA extraction. Genomic DNA was isolated from frozen whole biopsies using a TRizol-based method, and the DNA was quantified with a NanoDrop 2000 spectrophotometer. Summary of the overall study and its limitations: Mucosal CD4 and CD8 T cells were sorted and sequenced only in a subgroup of patients, the size of which was not stated. Endoscopic recurrence was linked to a higher percentage of high-frequency clones at surgery, and recurrence occurred in every patient whose clonality exceeded 26.8% (18/57). Patients who were active smokers at surgery had a significantly higher proportion of clonal expansions than non-smokers (around 26% vs 18%, p=0.02). Compared with CD4 T cells, sorted CD8 T cells contained more high-frequency clones, which suggests that the mucosal expansions were mostly CD8.

V is pruned by 5 bases and J by 2 bases, leaving 6 bases of the junction without a gene match. CDR1 and CDR2 are drawn from the germline V gene: SGHRS, YFSETQ. The cysteine opens and the phenylalanine closes a CDR3 of 14 amino acids. Left in the record is the CDR3 DNA by itself, 42 bases read in frame from the first base. Points on this clone: Its antigen target is currently unknown. No base qualities exist here, and no much larger clone lies one base off it.

The clonotype comes from an adult with Crohn's disease. Sequencing was performed on ileal tissue. The chain is encoded by TRBV5-1 joined to TRBJ2-7; 8 central bases correspond to TRBD1. The CDR3: CASSLRGPTYEQYF. The DNA is as follows: TGCGCCAGCAGTCTCAGGGGGCCTACCTACGAGCAGTACTTC.